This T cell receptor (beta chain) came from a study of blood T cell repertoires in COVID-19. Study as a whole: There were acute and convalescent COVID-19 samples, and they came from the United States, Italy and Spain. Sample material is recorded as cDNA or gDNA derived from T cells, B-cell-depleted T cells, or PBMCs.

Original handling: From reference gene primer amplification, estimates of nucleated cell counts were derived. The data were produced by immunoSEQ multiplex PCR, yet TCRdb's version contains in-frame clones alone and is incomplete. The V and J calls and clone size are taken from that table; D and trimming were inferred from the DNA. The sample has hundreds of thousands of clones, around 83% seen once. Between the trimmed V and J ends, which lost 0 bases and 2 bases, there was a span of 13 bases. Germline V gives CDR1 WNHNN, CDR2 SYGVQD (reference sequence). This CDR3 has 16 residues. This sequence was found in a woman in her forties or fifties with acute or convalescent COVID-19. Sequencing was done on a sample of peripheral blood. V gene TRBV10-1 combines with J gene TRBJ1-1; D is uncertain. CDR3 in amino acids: CASSESRGQFNTEAFF. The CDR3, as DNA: TGCGCCAGCAGTGAGTCTAGAGGGCAGTTCAACACTGAAGCTTTCTTT.